This TCR beta chain comes out of a study of early stage breast cancer tumors. Study-level background: Invasive lobular carcinomas made up about 35% of the 12 ER+/PR+/HER2- tumors. Approximately 9.4-fold was the mean read coverage per sample. The study's findings and limits: Tumors had about 2.3-fold higher T cell density than normal breast.

The assay was immunoSEQ multiplex PCR, and TCRdb's table has in-frame clones only and misses some. Of tens of thousands of clones detected, approximately 79% appear once; the ten largest clones hold under 3.5%. The CDR3 extends over 17 amino acids. Trimming took 11 bases from V and 4 from J; bases not matched to a gene: 16. CDR1 and CDR2 (germline): LNHDA, SQIVND (reference sequence). About this clone itself: Its antigen is currently unknown.

The rearrangement uses TRBV19 and TRBJ2-3; 12 nucleotides agree with TRBD2. Sequencing was carried out using blood. The source is a person in their sixties with breast cancer. CDR3 in amino acids: CASSPLAGGVAADTQYF. In nucleotides, the CDR3 is TGTGCCTCCTCCCCCCTAGCGGGAGGGGTTGCGGCAGATACGCAGTATTTT.